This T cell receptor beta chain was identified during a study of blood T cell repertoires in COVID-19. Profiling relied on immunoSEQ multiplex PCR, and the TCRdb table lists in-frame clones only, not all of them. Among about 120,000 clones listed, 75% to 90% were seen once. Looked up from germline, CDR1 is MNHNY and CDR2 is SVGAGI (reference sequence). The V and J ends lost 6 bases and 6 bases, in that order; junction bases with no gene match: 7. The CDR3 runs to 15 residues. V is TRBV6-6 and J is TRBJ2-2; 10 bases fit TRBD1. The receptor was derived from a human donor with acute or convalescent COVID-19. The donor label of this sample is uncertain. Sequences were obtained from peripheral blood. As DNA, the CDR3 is TGTGCCAGCAGCTTGCAGACAGGGGGCCCCGGGGAGCTGTTTTTT. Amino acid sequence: CASSLQTGGPGELFF.